A selection of T cell receptor beta chains follows, all from one sample in a study of T cell responses to AZD1222 COVID-19 vaccine. The data were produced by immunoSEQ multiplex PCR, yet TCRdb's version contains in-frame clones alone and is incomplete. The repertoire consists of 120,000 to 150,000 clones, with more than 75% occurring once and the leading ten covering 4% to 6%. Source: peripheral blood, taken on day 0 of AZD1222 vaccination. The origin of the receptors is an adult in good health. The CDR3 runs from the conserved cysteine through the conserved F or W. A D gene is named only where the DNA matches it firmly. The size field is filled for only some rows; it gives once, few, many or a size class.

v_call: TRBV11-2; cdr3_length: 16; d_call: TRBD2; clone_size: -; j_call: TRBJ2-7; cdr3_aa: CASSLGIGGGDYEQYF; cdr3_nt: TGTGCCAGCAGCTTAGGTATTGGCGGGGGGGACTACGAGCAGTACTTC
v_call: TRBV5-4; cdr3_length: 15; d_call: TRBD1; clone_size: few; j_call: TRBJ2-7; cdr3_aa: CASSLGQGGPYEQYF; cdr3_nt: TGTGCCAGCAGCTTGGGACAGGGCGGCCCCTACGAGCAGTACTTC
v_call: TRBV4-1; cdr3_length: 13; d_call: -; clone_size: -; j_call: TRBJ1-2; cdr3_aa: CASSRVGYYGYTF; cdr3_nt: TGCGCCAGCAGCCGTGTGGGGTACTATGGCTACACCTTC
v_call: TRBV28; cdr3_length: 11; d_call: -; clone_size: -; j_call: TRBJ2-7; cdr3_aa: CASRGHYEQYF; cdr3_nt: TGTGCCAGCAGGGGACACTACGAGCAGTACTTC
v_call: TRBV6-6; cdr3_length: 15; d_call: -; clone_size: -; j_call: TRBJ2-1; cdr3_aa: CASSYPPGEGNEQFF; cdr3_nt: TGTGCCAGCAGTTACCCTCCGGGAGAGGGCAATGAGCAGTTCTTC
v_call: TRBV12-3/TRBV12-4; cdr3_length: 12; d_call: TRBD1; clone_size: -; j_call: TRBJ2-3; cdr3_aa: CASSLDRVTQYF; cdr3_nt: TGTGCCAGCAGCCTCGACAGGGTTACGCAGTATTTT
v_call: TRBV3-1/TRBV3-2; cdr3_length: 12; d_call: -; clone_size: -; j_call: TRBJ2-7; cdr3_aa: CASSSRGYEQYF; cdr3_nt: TGTGCCAGCAGCTCCAGAGGATACGAGCAGTACTTC
v_call: TRBV28; cdr3_length: 12; d_call: -; clone_size: -; j_call: TRBJ1-3; cdr3_aa: CASSLYGNTIYF; cdr3_nt: TGTGCCAGCAGTTTATATGGAAACACCATATATTTT
v_call: TRBV7-6; cdr3_length: 14; d_call: TRBD1; clone_size: once; j_call: TRBJ1-1; cdr3_aa: CASSPGQGDTEAFF; cdr3_nt: TGTGCCAGCAGCCCGGGACAGGGCGACACTGAAGCTTTCTTT
v_call: TRBV12-3/TRBV12-4; cdr3_length: 13; d_call: -; clone_size: -; j_call: TRBJ1-5; cdr3_aa: CASRPPLGQPQHF; cdr3_nt: TGTGCCAGCAGACCTCCCTTGGGCCAGCCCCAGCATTTT
v_call: TRBV11-2; cdr3_length: 14; d_call: TRBD2; clone_size: once; j_call: TRBJ2-5; cdr3_aa: CASRRLAGRETQYF; cdr3_nt: TGTGCCAGCAGGCGACTAGCGGGGAGGGAGACCCAGTACTTC
v_call: TRBV29-1; cdr3_length: 12; d_call: -; clone_size: -; j_call: TRBJ2-6; cdr3_aa: CSVGSGANVLTF; cdr3_nt: TGCAGCGTTGGTTCTGGGGCCAACGTCCTGACTTTC